This record looks at one T cell receptor beta chain sequence and its context. The clone's antigen remains unknown. No per-base quality is available; no much larger clone lies one base away. The sample originates from a study of T cells in localized non-small cell lung cancer (dated by TCRdb to the early 2020s). Some background on the complete study: Comparing tumors with uninvolved tumor-adjacent lungs, the study looked at the T cell repertoires of over 200 patients with early-stage NSCLC. All 250 or so NSCLC patients in the cohort were treatment-naive and had localized lung tumors that were resected. NSCLC patients had a mean age of approximately 66 years, and 129 were male and about a hundred female. Results the study describes overall, beyond this receptor: Longer overall survival was associated with higher blood T cell density, whereas shorter survival was associated with higher adjacent-lung clonality. Of the top 100 tumor clones, a median of roughly 56 were detected in paired uninvolved adjacent lung; under 30 were also among that lung's top 100. Because multi-region sequencing of the tumors was not done, intratumor heterogeneity could not be ruled out. Uninvolved tumor-adjacent lung showed the highest T cell clonality, higher than tumor, which suggests more focused antigenic responses in the uninvolved tumor-adjacent lung. Because the study design was exploratory, TCR variables were selected using unadjusted p-values without false-discovery rate correction.

The immunoSEQ Assay was used to sequence TCR beta CDR3 regions from DNA. The original pipeline was this. T cell density was computed as TCR beta template counts normalized to usable DNA estimated by amplifying housekeeping genes. The preseqR package was used to estimate richness by extrapolating to 400,000 templates for PBMC samples and to 120,000 templates for tissue samples. Clonality was taken to be one minus Pielou's evenness. Differential abundance testing on productive amino-acid clonotypes, with a minimum total count of 5 and an alpha of 0.1, was used to identify tissue-enriched TCRs. Repertoire overlap between compartments was quantified with the Jaccard Index and Morisita Overlap Index. GLIPH grouped TCR beta CDR3s together with public tetramer-defined viral CDR3s, and a viral motif had to include at least three viral sequences and also show V-gene enrichment. The source is immuneACCESS, and TCRdb retained only in-frame sequences with V and J called. Part of the clones is not carried over; for the studies checked, unresolved V genes explain less than half of this, and the remainder is unexplained. That table supplies the V and J calls and clone size; D and trimming were determined from the DNA. Present in this sample are about 52,000 clones, more than 85% of which were seen just once. Of the sample, about 17% is held by the ten largest clones.

At diagnosis, tumor, uninvolved tumor-adjacent lung and peripheral blood were collected and then preserved as a mix of FFPE and fresh-frozen material. For TCR repertoire profiling, the blood samples were analyzed as peripheral blood mononuclear cells. Including cysteine and phenylalanine, the CDR3 has 16 amino acids. CDR3 DNA only is kept here, 48 bases in frame from base 1. V was cut back by 6 bases and J by 4 bases, leaving a gap of 19 bases between them. From a lookup of the germline V gene, CDR1 and CDR2 are SGHAT and FQNNGV. Sample: PBMCs, taken before any cancer treatment. This receptor was obtained from a female donor with stage II lung adenocarcinoma. The V and J segments used are TRBV11-2 and TRBJ1-5, with an unclear D gene assignment. The nucleotides read TGTGCCAGCAGTCAAACTGGGTTAGGGCGTAATCAGCCCCAGCATTTT. Translated, this is CASSQTGLGRNQPQHF.